These 6 T cell receptor beta chains share one sample of origin, sequenced in a study of blood T cells in healthy people across ages. Then a second PCR, running roughly 7 to 11 cycles, was carried out with a sample-barcoded 5' primer and a J-beta primer mix. TCRdb processed the 5' RACE reads anew with MiXCR; each CDR3 protein has one entry. The profile shows 700,000 to 1,000,000 distinct CDR3 sequences, around 42% of them singletons. Sequences were obtained from blood. The receptors derive from a man between 60 and 75 years old in good health.

The rearrangement links TRBV20-1 to TRBJ2-7; 8 nucleotides agree with TRBD2. Germline V gene lookup returns CDR1 DFQATT and CDR2 SNEGSKA (reference sequence). Unmatched junction bases numbered 4, after V lost 3 bases and J lost 0 bases. The CDR3 has 14 amino acids. The CDR3 spells CSASVGTSSYEQYF. CDR3 coding DNA: TGCAGTGCTAGTGTGGGGACTAGCTCCTACGAGCAGTACTTC.

This clonotype was counted between two and nine times. The chain employs TRBV6-6 and TRBJ2-1, with D unresolved. V dropped 5 bases and J dropped 9 bases, with 8 bases sitting between them. The CDR3 runs to 11 residues. Per the germline V gene, CDR1 is MNHNY and CDR2 is SVGAGI (reference sequence). This CDR3 is CASSRTAEQFF. The CDR3 DNA reads TGTGCCAGCAGTCGCACAGCTGAGCAGTTCTTC.

The DNA for the CDR3 is TGTGCCAGCAGCTTAGAAGGGGGGCCGGGAAAACTGTTTTTT. This gives the protein CASSLEGGPGKLFF. The V and J genes are TRBV7-9 and TRBJ1-4; a weak D match, TRBD1 (6 bases). Trimming pared 1 base from V and 10 bases from J, leaving 13 bases between. Germline V lookup: CDR1 SEHNR, CDR2 FQNEAQ (reference sequence). This CDR3 has 14 amino acids.

This chain links TRBV5-5 with TRBJ2-1; D perhaps matches TRBD2 (6 bases). Germline-derived CDR1 and CDR2 are SGHKS and YYEKEE (reference sequence). The V end lost 2 bases, the J end lost 6 bases, and 12 bases lay between the germline ends. This CDR3 has 14 amino acids. The CDR3 region is CASSFGGGVNEQFF. The CDR3 coding sequence is TGTGCCAGCAGCTTCGGTGGAGGGGTCAATGAGCAGTTCTTC.

This clonotype was seen more than once but under ten times. V is TRBV7-2 and J is TRBJ2-5; 16 bases line up with TRBD2. There are 17 residues in the CDR3. J gave up 5 bases and V 6 bases, and 9 bases lay outside the gene matches. The germline CDR1 and CDR2 sequences are SGHTA and FQGNSA. This CDR3 reads CASSRPGLAGGPETQYF. The CDR3 DNA sequence: TGTGCCAGCAGTCGGCCGGGACTAGCGGGGGGGCCTGAGACCCAGTACTTC.

J is TRBJ2-1 and V is TRBV6-2 or TRBV6-3; tentatively, D is TRBD2 (5 bases). V lost 8 bases and J lost 0, with 14 bases in between. The CDR3 has 15 residues. Germline values: CDR1 MNHEY, CDR2 SVGEGT. CDR3 residues: CASSTWGVSYNEQFF. In nucleotides, the CDR3 is TGTGCCAGCTCTACATGGGGAGTCTCCTACAATGAGCAGTTCTTC.